This T cell receptor beta chain was observed in a study of blood T cell repertoires in COVID-19. Study overall: Samples taken during acute and convalescent COVID-19 were collected in the United States, Italy and Spain. The cDNA or gDNA used as material had been derived from T cells, B-cell-depleted T cells, or PBMCs.

Cohort assignment relied on participant-reported clinical history. V was clipped by 5 bases and J by 5 bases, with 6 bases between them. There are 11 residues in the CDR3. The germline CDR1 and CDR2 sequences are SGHTA and FQGNSA. Using immunoSEQ multiplex PCR, the repertoire was profiled, and TCRdb retains in-frame clones only, with some absent. This sample carries over 350,000 clones, around 87% of them seen once, and the ten largest clones take around 9.3%. The TCR originated in a woman in her fifties or sixties who had recovered from COVID-19. Sequencing input: PBMCs or T cells enriched from blood (not recorded which). The chain carries TRBV7-2 and TRBJ1-2; D is undetermined. CDR3 nucleotides: TGTGCCAGCAGCCCTCAGTATGGCTACACCTTC. As protein: CASSPQYGYTF.